This entry lists 20 T cell receptor beta chains sequenced from one sample in a study of vaccination and CD4 T cells after COVID-19. Sequencing of cultured CD4+ T cell DNA used the Oncomine TCR Beta short-read assay. TCRdb analysed the PCR reads with MiXCR anew, one entry per CDR3 protein. The table records some 11,000 distinct CDR3 sequences, 40% to 45% of them present only once. Their antigens are not known. Noted treatment: roughly 11-day PBMC culture with coronavirus spike peptide pools or control peptides (ViraFEST assay). The sequencing here drew on CD4+ T cells from blood, cultured in vitro, taken after SARS-CoV-2 vaccination. The receptors come from a human donor who had recovered from COVID-19.

This clonotype was counted a few times. The rearrangement uses TRBV20-1 and TRBJ2-3; tentative D call: TRBD2 (6 bases). The germline CDR1 and CDR2 sequences are DFQATT and SNEGSKA (reference sequence). The CDR3 has 15 residues. Trimming removed 6 bases at V and 0 bases at J, with 16 bases between. CDR3: CSARGTHSSTDTQYF. The DNA for the CDR3 is TGCAGTGCACGGGGGACCCACTCTAGCACAGATACGCAGTATTTT.

The gene calls are TRBV29-1 and TRBJ1-1, with D tentatively TRBD1 (5 bases). Deletions cut 4 bases from V and 4 bases from J, with 25 bases between. Germline values: CDR1 SQVTM, CDR2 ANQGSEA. This CDR3 region has 17 residues. DNA of the CDR3: TGCAGCGTTGTGGGGCCGGGACTAGGTCCATCCATCACTGAAGCTTTCTTT. This sequence encodes CSVVGPGLGPSITEAFF.

This clonotype has a handful of counts. The rearrangement uses TRBV5-1 and TRBJ1-1; 9 positions agree with TRBD1. CDR3 length equals 15 residues. The V gene's germline CDR1 is SGHRS and CDR2 YFSETQ. Trimming at V came to 2 bases and at J to 2 bases, leaving 4 bases not matched to a gene. CDR3 nucleotide sequence: TGCGCCAGCAGCTTCCCGGACAGGGGAAACACTGAAGCTTTCTTT. Amino acid sequence: CASSFPDRGNTEAFF.

The table lists this clonotype with a few counts. The chain couples TRBV20-1 to TRBJ2-7, with a possible D match to TRBD1 (6 bases). Germline lookup yields CDR1 DFQATT and CDR2 SNEGSKA (reference sequence). The V end was cut by 0 bases, the J end by 2 bases, with 14 bases between. The CDR3 has 15 residues. This CDR3 is CSARDLQGTTYEQYF. The CDR3 coding sequence is TGCAGTGCTAGAGATCTGCAGGGGACCACCTACGAGCAGTACTTC.

This chain joins TRBV6-2 or TRBV6-3 and TRBJ2-7, with 12 bases lining up with TRBD1. CDR1 is MNHEY, CDR2 SVGEGT, per germline. The CDR3 extends over 15 amino acids. V was pared by 0 bases and J by 5 bases, with 2 bases of the junction left unmatched. The DNA for the CDR3 is TGTGCCAGCAGTTACTCTGGGACAGGGGGCCACGAGCAGTACTTC. The encoded protein is CASSYSGTGGHEQYF.

This clonotype showed up just a few times. V gene TRBV19 combines with J gene TRBJ2-2; 11 bases fit TRBD2. This CDR3 comprises 16 residues. Germline values: CDR1 LNHDA, CDR2 SQIVND (reference sequence). With V trimmed by 4 bases and J by 4 bases, 5 bases remained unmatched. The DNA of the CDR3 is TGTGCCAGTAGTACCCCTAGCGGGAGGACCACCGGGGAGCTGTTTTTT. Amino acid sequence: CASSTPSGRTTGELFF.

The chain has TRBV28 and TRBJ1-2; D is perhaps TRBD1 (6 bases). Germline assignment: CDR1 MDHEN and CDR2 SYDVKM. Trimming took off 5 bases at V and 8 bases at J, with 15 bases between the two ends. The CDR3 spans 13 residues. CDR3 protein: CASSPTRGGGYTF. CDR3 bases: TGTGCCAGCAGTCCCACTAGGGGGGGCGGCTACACCTTC.

This clonotype is large by share. The CDR3 protein is CASSLRLRTDDYGYTF. CDR3 in DNA: TGTGCCAGCAGTTTAAGGTTACGGACCGACGACTATGGCTACACCTTC. This sequence joins TRBV27 and TRBJ1-2, with unresolved D. The germline CDR1 and CDR2 sequences are MNHEY and SMNVEV (reference sequence). The length of the CDR3 is 16 residues. Trimming removed 2 bases from V and 3 bases from J, with 16 bases in between.

The rearrangement uses TRBV6-1 and TRBJ2-7; D gene unclear. Germline V lookup: CDR1 MNHNS, CDR2 SASEGT. Trimming took 0 bases from V and 1 from J, leaving 13 bases between them. The CDR3 extends over 16 amino acids. Here the CDR3 DNA reads TGTGCCAGCAGTGAAGCCATCCAGCCGACGTCCTACGAGCAGTACTTC. It yields the protein CASSEAIQPTSYEQYF.

V usage is TRBV28 and J usage is TRBJ1-2; perhaps TRBD1 as D (5 bases). The CDR3 totals 14 residues. The ends were cut back, 7 bases at V and 4 bases at J, with 16 bases in the middle. CDR1 MDHEN and CDR2 SYDVKM come from the germline V gene. Here the CDR3 reads CASTPPQGRYGYTF. DNA for the CDR3: TGTGCCAGCACCCCCCCCCAGGGCCGCTATGGCTACACCTTC.

This rearrangement joins TRBV7-9 to TRBJ2-7; the D gene is possibly TRBD2 (6 bases). This CDR3 has 13 residues. Germline V gene data show CDR1 as SEHNR and CDR2 as FQNEAQ (reference sequence). V lost 5 bases and J 10 bases, leaving 18 bases between the germline ends. This chain's CDR3 is CASSRLGGNAQYF. In nucleotides, the CDR3 is TGTGCCAGCAGCCGACTAGGTGGTAACGCACAGTACTTC.

By share, this clonotype ranks as medium-sized. The chain has TRBV11-2 and TRBJ1-5, with 9 bases fitting TRBD1. Germline CDR1 reads SGHAT; CDR2 reads FQNNGV. The ends lost 5 bases at V and 3 bases at J; junction bases unmatched: 5. The CDR3 has 15 residues. CDR3 nucleotides: TGTGCCAGCAGCCTGGGACAGGGCCCCAATCAGCCCCAGCATTTT. It codes for CASSLGQGPNQPQHF.

The rearrangement links TRBV7-9 to TRBJ1-3; D is unresolved. V lost 4 bases to trimming and J lost 4 bases, with 11 bases between them. The CDR3 contains 14 residues. Germline CDR1 and CDR2: SEHNR and FQNEAQ (reference sequence). The CDR3 region is CASSSGSTGNTIYF. CDR3 DNA sequence: TGTGCCAGCAGCTCCGGGTCTACCGGAAACACCATATATTTT.

The chain couples TRBV20-1 to TRBJ1-1; 9 bases match TRBD1. This CDR3 region has 13 residues. Germline V gene sequence: CDR1 DFQATT, CDR2 SNEGSKA (reference sequence). Unmatched junction bases numbered 5, after V lost 6 bases and J lost 3 bases. CDR3 bases: TGCAGTGCATCGGACAGGGGTGACACTGAAGCTTTCTTT. It encodes CSASDRGDTEAFF.

The CDR3 nucleotides are TGTGCCAGCAGCGGGGACTATAACACCGGGGAGCTGTTTTTT. This sequence encodes CASSGDYNTGELFF. This sequence joins TRBV7-2 and TRBJ2-2; 7 bases map to TRBD2. Trimming removed 5 bases from V and 2 bases from J; junction bases left unmatched: 2. CDR1 is SGHTA, CDR2 FQGNSA, per germline. There are 14 residues in the CDR3.

The chain is built from TRBV20-1 and TRBJ1-5; 9 bases map to TRBD1. This CDR3 is built from 19 residues. V lost 5 bases, J lost 0 bases, and 17 bases stayed unmatched. Germline CDR1 is DFQATT and CDR2 is SNEGSKA (reference sequence). The CDR3 DNA reads as TGCAGTGCTCGCGACCGGACAGGGGCAAAAGTTAGTAGCAATCAGCCCCAGCATTTT. This gives the protein CSARDRTGAKVSSNQPQHF.

The J gene is TRBJ2-7, the V gene TRBV28; 10 bases match TRBD1. The V segment lost 5 bases and the J segment 5 bases; nucleotides outside the gene matches: 3. The CDR3 consists of 13 residues. CDR1 and CDR2 from the germline V gene are MDHEN and SYDVKM. The CDR3 DNA follows: TGTGCCAGCAGTCCCGGGACAGGGGACGAGCAGTACTTC. Protein product: CASSPGTGDEQYF.

The chain joins TRBV20-1 to TRBJ2-2, with TRBD2 matching 11 bases. Germline assignment: CDR1 DFQATT and CDR2 SNEGSKA (reference sequence). Losses at the gene ends were 2 bases for V and 4 bases for J; bases not matched to a gene: 6. The CDR3 is made up of 16 amino acids. CDR3 protein: CSARKTSGAATGELFF. The CDR3 bases are TGCAGTGCTAGAAAGACTAGCGGGGCCGCCACCGGGGAGCTGTTTTTT.

In regard to this clonotype: An end of the junction differs from the germline gene, which may be a read error. V usage is TRBV27 and J usage is TRBJ2-7; 11 bases agree with TRBD2. Germline V gene sequence: CDR1 MNHEY, CDR2 SMNVEV (reference sequence). This CDR3 spans 15 amino acids. This chain's CDR3 is CASSPLAGGSYGQYF. In DNA form, the CDR3 reads TGTGCCAGCAGCCCTCTAGCGGGAGGTTCGTACGGGCAGTACTTC.

This clonotype has a handful of counts. V gene TRBV20-1 combines with J gene TRBJ2-7, with TRBD2 matching 9 bases. CDR1 is DFQATT and CDR2 is SNEGSKA in the germline V gene (reference sequence). This CDR3 is built from 16 residues. Trimming removed 0 bases from V and 4 bases from J; junction bases left unmatched: 10. CDR3 DNA: TGCAGTGCTAGAGATGTTAGCGGGAGAGCCGGATACGAGCAGTACTTC. This codes for CSARDVSGRAGYEQYF.